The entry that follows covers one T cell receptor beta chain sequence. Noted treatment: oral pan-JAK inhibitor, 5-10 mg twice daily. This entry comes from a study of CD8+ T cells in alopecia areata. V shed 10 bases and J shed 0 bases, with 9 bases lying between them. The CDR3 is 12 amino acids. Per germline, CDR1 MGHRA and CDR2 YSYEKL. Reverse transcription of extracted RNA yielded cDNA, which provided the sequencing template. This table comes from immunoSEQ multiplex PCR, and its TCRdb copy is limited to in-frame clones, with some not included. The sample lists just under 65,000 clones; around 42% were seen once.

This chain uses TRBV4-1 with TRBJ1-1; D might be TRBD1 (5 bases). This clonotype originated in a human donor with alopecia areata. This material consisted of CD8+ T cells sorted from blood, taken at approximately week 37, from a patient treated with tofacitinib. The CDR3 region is CATSGLNTEAFF. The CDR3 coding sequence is TGCGCCACCTCGGGACTGAACACTGAAGCTTTCTTT.